The following is a TCR beta chain sequence with its context. Its target is unknown. The data stem from a study of T cells in localized non-small cell lung cancer. Notes on the study in general: As only one tumor region underwent sequencing, heterogeneity remains possible. A raised T cell density in blood coincided with lengthier overall survival. Median detection of top 100 tumor clones in adjacent lung was 55 to 60 clones. Clonality peaked in uninvolved adjacent lung rather than tumor.

With 0 bases removed from V and 2 bases from J, the gap between germline ends came to 12 bases. Germline V gene lookup returns CDR1 SEHNR and CDR2 FQNEAQ (reference sequence). The CDR3 covers 16 residues. Profiling relied on immunoSEQ multiplex PCR, and the TCRdb table lists in-frame clones only, not all of them. The sample has approximately 41,000 clones, about 91% seen once. The sequences come from PBMCs, collected before any cancer treatment. The TCR sequence derives from a woman between 35 and 70 years old with stage II lung adenocarcinoma. The rearrangement links TRBV7-9 to TRBJ2-3, with D possibly being TRBD1 (5 bases). The CDR3 DNA reads as TGTGCCAGCAGCTTAGCGGCAGGGCTGAACACAGATACGCAGTATTTT. Translated, it gives CASSLAAGLNTDTQYF.